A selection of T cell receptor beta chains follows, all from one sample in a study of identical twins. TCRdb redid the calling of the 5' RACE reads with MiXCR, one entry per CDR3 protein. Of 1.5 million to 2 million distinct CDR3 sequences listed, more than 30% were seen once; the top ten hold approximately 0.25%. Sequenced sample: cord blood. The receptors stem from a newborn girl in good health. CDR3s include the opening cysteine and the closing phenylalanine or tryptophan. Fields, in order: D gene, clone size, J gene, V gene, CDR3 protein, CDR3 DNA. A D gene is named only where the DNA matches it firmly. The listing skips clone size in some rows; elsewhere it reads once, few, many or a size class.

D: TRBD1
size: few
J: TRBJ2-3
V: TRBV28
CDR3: CASQTDGTNFRGTDTQYF
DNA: TGTGCCAGCCAGACGGACGGGACCAACTTCAGGGGGACAGATACGCAGTATTTT

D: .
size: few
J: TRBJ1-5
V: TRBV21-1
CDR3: CASSKDRGQGPGNQPQHF
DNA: TGTGCCAGCAGCAAAGACAGGGGGCAAGGTCCAGGCAATCAGCCCCAGCATTTT

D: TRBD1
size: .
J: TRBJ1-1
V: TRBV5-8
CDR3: CASSWGGQAKNTEAFF
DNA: TGTGCCAGCAGCTGGGGCGGACAGGCGAAAAACACTGAAGCTTTCTTT

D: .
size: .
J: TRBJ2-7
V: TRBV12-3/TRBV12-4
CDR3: CASRGSHEQYF
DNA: TGTGCCAGCAGAGGGAGCCACGAGCAGTACTTC

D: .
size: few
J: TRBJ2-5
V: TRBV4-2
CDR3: CASSQDPGRETQYF
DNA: TGTGCCAGCAGCCAAGATCCGGGCCGAGAGACCCAGTACTTC

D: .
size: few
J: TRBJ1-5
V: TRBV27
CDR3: CASRDPGCQPQHF
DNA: TGTGCCAGCAGGGATCCGGGCTGTCAGCCCCAGCATTTT

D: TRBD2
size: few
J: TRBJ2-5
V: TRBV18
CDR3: CASSPALAGGYNEQYF
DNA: TGTGCCAGCTCACCTGCACTAGCGGGAGGCTACAATGAGCAGTACTTC

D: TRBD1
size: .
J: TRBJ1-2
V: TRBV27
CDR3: CASRRTDRGTNYGYTF
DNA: TGTGCCAGCAGAAGGACCGACAGGGGGACTAACTATGGCTACACCTTC

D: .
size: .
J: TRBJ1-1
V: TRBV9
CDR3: CASSVAPRTEAFF
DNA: TGTGCCAGCAGCGTAGCTCCCCGAACTGAAGCTTTCTTT

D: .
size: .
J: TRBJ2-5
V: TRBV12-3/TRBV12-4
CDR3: CASSSSYAQETQYF
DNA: TGTGCCAGCAGTTCCAGCTACGCCCAAGAGACCCAGTACTTC

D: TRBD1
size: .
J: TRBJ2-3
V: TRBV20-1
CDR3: CSALQGGVYTDTQYF
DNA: TGCAGTGCTTTACAGGGGGGAGTCTACACAGATACGCAGTATTTT

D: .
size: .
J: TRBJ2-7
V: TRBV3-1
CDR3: CASSQEGAPQYF
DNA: TGTGCCAGCAGCCAAGAGGGCGCCCCCCAGTACTTC

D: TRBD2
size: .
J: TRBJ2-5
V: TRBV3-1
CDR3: CASSKAGGERGQYF
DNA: TGTGCCAGCAGCAAGGCGGGAGGAGAGAGAGGGCAGTACTTC

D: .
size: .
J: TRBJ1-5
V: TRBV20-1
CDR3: CSPNGAHTGHQPQHF
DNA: TGCAGCCCTAACGGGGCACATACGGGGCATCAGCCCCAGCATTTT

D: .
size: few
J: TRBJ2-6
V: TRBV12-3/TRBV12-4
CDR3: CASSLKAGSGANVLTF
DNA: TGTGCCAGCAGTTTAAAGGCAGGGTCTGGGGCCAACGTCCTGACTTTC

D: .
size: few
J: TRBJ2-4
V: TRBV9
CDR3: CASSASLAKNIQYF
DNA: TGTGCCAGCAGCGCCAGCCTAGCCAAAAACATTCAGTACTTC

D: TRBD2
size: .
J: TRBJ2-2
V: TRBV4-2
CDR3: CASSQEREGELFF
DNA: TGTGCCAGCAGCCAAGAGCGGGAGGGGGAGCTGTTTTTT

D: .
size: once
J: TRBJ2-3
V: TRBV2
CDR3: CASSEGPSQSTDTQYF
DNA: TGTGCCAGCAGTGAAGGGCCTAGCCAGAGCACAGATACGCAGTATTTT

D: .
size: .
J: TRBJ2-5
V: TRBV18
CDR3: CASSPGQLTASIEQYF
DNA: TGTGCCAGCTCACCCGGACAGCTTACCGCCTCTATTGAGCAGTACTTC

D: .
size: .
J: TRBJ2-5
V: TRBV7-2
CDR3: CASSLNPYQETQYF
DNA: TGTGCCAGCAGCTTGAACCCGTACCAAGAGACCCAGTACTTC

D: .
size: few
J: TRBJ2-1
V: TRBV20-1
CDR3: CSANPGLNSYNEQFF
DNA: TGCAGTGCTAACCCGGGACTCAACTCCTACAATGAGCAGTTCTTC

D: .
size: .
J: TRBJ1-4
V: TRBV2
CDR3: CASIGRDNEKLFF
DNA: TGTGCCAGCATCGGCAGGGATAATGAAAAACTGTTTTTT

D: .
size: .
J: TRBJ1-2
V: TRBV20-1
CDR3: CSAERRPYGYTF
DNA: TGCAGTGCGGAAAGACGGCCCTATGGCTACACCTTC

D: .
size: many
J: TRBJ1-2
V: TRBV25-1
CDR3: CASSEQGYGYTF
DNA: TGTGCCAGCAGTGAACAGGGCTATGGCTACACCTTC

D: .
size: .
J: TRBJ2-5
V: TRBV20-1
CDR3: CSARDRTVQETQYF
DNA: TGCAGTGCTAGAGATCGGACGGTACAAGAGACCCAGTACTTC

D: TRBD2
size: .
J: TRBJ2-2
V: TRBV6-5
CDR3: CASSYDLAGDTGELFF
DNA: TGTGCCAGCAGTTACGATCTAGCGGGAGACACCGGGGAGCTGTTTTTT

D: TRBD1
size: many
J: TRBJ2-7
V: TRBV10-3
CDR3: CAISDPGQGAYEQYF
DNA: TGTGCCATCAGTGACCCGGGACAGGGGGCTTACGAGCAGTACTTC

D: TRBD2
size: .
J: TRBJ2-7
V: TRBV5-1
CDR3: CASSTGLAGASYEQYF
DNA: TGCGCCAGCAGCACGGGACTAGCGGGGGCCTCTTACGAGCAGTACTTC

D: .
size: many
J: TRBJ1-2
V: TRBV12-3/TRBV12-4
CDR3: CASSLVAGRAGYTF
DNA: TGTGCCAGCAGTTTAGTAGCAGGGAGGGCTGGCTACACCTTC

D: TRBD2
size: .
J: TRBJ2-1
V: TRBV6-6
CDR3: CASSYVAGVTYEQFF
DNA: TGTGCCAGCAGTTACGTAGCGGGAGTTACGTACGAGCAGTTCTTC

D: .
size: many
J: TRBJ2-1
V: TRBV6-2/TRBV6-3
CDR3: CASSYSARRPDNEQFF
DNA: TGTGCCAGCAGTTACTCCGCTCGGCGGCCAGACAATGAGCAGTTCTTC

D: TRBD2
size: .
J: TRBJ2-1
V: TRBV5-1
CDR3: CASSLGLAGGVRTFSFF
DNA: TGCGCCAGCAGCTTGGGCCTAGCGGGGGGGGTCCGCACCTTTTCGTTCTTC

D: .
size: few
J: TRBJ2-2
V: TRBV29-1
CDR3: CSVEGPIGELFF
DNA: TGCAGCGTTGAAGGCCCTATCGGGGAGCTGTTTTTT

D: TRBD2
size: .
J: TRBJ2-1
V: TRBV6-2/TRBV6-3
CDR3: CASSPFRSATSRGEQFF
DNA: TGTGCCAGCAGTCCCTTCCGTTCTGCGACTAGCCGGGGTGAGCAGTTCTTC

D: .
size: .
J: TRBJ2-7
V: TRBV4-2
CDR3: CASSPGTDNYEQYF
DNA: TGTGCCAGCAGCCCGGGGACGGACAACTACGAGCAGTACTTC

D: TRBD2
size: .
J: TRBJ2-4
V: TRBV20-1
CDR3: CSAPYSGGVWRNIQYF
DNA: TGCAGTGCTCCCTATAGCGGGGGGGTGTGGCGAAACATTCAGTACTTC

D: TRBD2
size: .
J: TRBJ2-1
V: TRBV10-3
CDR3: CAISGSGETYNEQFF
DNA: TGTGCCATCAGTGGGAGCGGGGAGACCTACAATGAGCAGTTCTTC

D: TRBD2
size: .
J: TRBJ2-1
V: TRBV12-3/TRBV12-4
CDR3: CASSLGRVGLAGVNEQFF
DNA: TGTGCCAGCAGTTTAGGCCGGGTTGGGCTAGCGGGAGTCAATGAGCAGTTCTTC

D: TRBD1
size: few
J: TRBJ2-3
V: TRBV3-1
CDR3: CASSLLGQGAIGYTDTQYF
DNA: TGTGCCAGCAGTCTTCTCGGACAGGGGGCGATTGGGTACACAGATACGCAGTATTTT

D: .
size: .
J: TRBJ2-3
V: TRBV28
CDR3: CASSFRGRPGTDTQYF
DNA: TGTGCCAGCAGTTTTCGGGGGCGCCCGGGCACAGATACGCAGTATTTT

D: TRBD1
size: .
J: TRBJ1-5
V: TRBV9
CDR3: CASSYDRADQPQHF
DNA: TGTGCCAGCAGCTATGACAGGGCAGATCAGCCCCAGCATTTT

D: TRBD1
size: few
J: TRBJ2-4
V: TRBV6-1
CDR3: CASSVIGTVKKNIQYF
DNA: TGTGCCAGCAGTGTCATCGGGACAGTCAAAAAAAACATTCAGTACTTC

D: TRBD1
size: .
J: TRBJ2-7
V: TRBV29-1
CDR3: CSVRQGYRQVQYF
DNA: TGCAGCGTTCGACAGGGTTACCGACAGGTGCAGTACTTC

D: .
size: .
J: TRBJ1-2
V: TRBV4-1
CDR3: CASSQDSRGRGYTF
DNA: TGCGCCAGCAGCCAAGATAGCCGGGGGCGAGGCTACACCTTC

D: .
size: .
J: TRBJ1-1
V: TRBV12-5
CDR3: CASGLVQRGRTEAFF
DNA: TGTGCTAGTGGTTTGGTACAACGGGGGCGCACTGAAGCTTTCTTT

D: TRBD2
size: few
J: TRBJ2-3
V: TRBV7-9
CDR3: CASSLARGRATDTQYF
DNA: TGTGCCAGCAGCTTAGCGCGCGGGAGGGCTACAGATACGCAGTATTTT

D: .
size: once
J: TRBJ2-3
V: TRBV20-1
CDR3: CSAGGSLTSTDTQYF
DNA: TGCAGTGCGGGAGGAAGCTTGACTAGCACAGATACGCAGTATTTT

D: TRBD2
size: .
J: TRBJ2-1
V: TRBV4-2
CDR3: CASSQDRDYGETQFF
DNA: TGTGCCAGCAGCCAAGACCGGGACTACGGAGAGACCCAGTTCTTC

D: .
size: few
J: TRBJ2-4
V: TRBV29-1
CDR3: CSVEDPVVKNIQYF
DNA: TGCAGCGTTGAAGACCCGGTTGTCAAAAACATTCAGTACTTC

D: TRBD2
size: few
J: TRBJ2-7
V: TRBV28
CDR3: CASSGTSGNHNEQYF
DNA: TGTGCCAGCAGTGGTACTAGCGGGAACCACAATGAGCAGTACTTC

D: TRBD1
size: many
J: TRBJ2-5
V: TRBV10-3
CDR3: CATKPTGKQETQYF
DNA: TGTGCCACTAAGCCGACAGGGAAACAAGAGACCCAGTACTTC

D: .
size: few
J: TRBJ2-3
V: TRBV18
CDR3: CASSPSVPDTQYF
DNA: TGTGCCAGCTCACCAAGTGTTCCAGATACGCAGTATTTT

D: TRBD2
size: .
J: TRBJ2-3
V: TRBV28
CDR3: CASISGLARDTDTQYF
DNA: TGTGCCAGCATTTCCGGACTAGCGCGAGACACAGATACGCAGTATTTT

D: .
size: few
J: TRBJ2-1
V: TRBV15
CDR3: CATSREDSYNEQFF
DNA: TGTGCCACCAGCAGAGAGGATTCCTACAATGAGCAGTTCTTC